This T cell receptor (beta chain) was captured in a study of human T cells and chemical hapten exposure. Whole-study results and caveats: The study found that PT1 expanded TCR counts correlated positively with patch test score. Expanded TCRs showed more large CDR3 clusters than pre-sensitization or healthy control sets. Alopecia in the donors means their immune response may deviate from healthy people's.

Original handling: Sample TCR counts, which ranged from 23,224 to 690,600, had a median of approximately 94,000. Each CDR3 protein gets one entry after TCRdb re-called the RACE reads with MiXCR. What appears here as the V and J calls and clone size reflects TCRdb's work, not the paper's. The table has some 360,000 distinct CDR3 sequences, approximately 5.1% seen once. The time point denotes: pre-sensitization, week 0. Treatment denoted: therapeutic diphenylcyclopropenone sensitization with weekly scalp DPC. This clonotype was observed at least ten times. Antigen unknown. The CDR3 is 14 residues long. V lost 5 bases and J lost 9; bases outside the gene matches: 8. The germline gives CDR1 LGHDT, CDR2 YNNKEL (reference sequence).

This TCR came from a woman aged 45-60 years with alopecia areata. Some clones in this sample may be carry-over from other donors' samples. This chain links TRBV3-1 with TRBJ2-1; 9 bases fit TRBD2. This material consisted of whole blood, taken in connection with sensitization to the hapten diphenylcyclopropenone (DPC). The CDR3 spells CASSRASGNREQFF. Written as DNA, the CDR3 is TGTGCCAGCAGCAGGGCTAGCGGGAATCGTGAGCAGTTCTTC.